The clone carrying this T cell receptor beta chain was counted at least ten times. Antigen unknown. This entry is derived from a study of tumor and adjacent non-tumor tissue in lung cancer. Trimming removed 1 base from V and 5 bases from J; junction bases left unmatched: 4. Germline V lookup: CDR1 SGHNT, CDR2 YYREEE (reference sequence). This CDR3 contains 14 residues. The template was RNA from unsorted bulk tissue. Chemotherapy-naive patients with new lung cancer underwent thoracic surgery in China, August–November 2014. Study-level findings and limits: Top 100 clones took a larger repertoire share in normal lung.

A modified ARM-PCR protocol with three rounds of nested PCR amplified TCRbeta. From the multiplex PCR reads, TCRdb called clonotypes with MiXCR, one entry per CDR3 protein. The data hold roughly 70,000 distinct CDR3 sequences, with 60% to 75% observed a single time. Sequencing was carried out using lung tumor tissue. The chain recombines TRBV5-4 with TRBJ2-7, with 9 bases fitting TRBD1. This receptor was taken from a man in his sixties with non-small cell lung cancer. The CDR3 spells CASSLRGQGNEQYF. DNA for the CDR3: TGTGCCAGCAGCTTGCGGGGACAGGGAAACGAGCAGTACTTC.